This note documents a single TCR beta chain sequence. What it binds is not known. Sorting with CD45RO/CCR7/CD25/CD127/CD95/CD27 yielded naive, central memory, regulatory and stem-like memory CD4+ cells. The entry originates in a study of beta chain features in type 1 diabetes. Whole-study context: In all, around 110,000,000 sorted cells from all samples were analyzed. General observations from the study: Among patients with Type 1 diabetes, TCRB CDR3s were moderately but significantly shorter in every one of the four CD4+ subsets. Patients with type 1 diabetes carried fewer insertions and had more deletions at their VDJ junctions.

The germline V gene encodes CDR1 LNHNV and CDR2 YYDKDF (reference sequence). Trimming cost V 3 bases and J 1 base, with 9 bases left between them. This CDR3 comprises 15 residues. Every isolated RNA sample was fully reverse transcribed, so sequencing captured expressed TCRB transcripts. Samples of naive, central memory and regulatory T cells yielded a mean of about 3.5 million reads. Produced via immunoSEQ multiplex PCR; TCRdb's table is partial and in-frame only. This sample carries around 650,000 clones, roughly 12% of them seen once, and the ten largest clones take around 0.12%. The TCR was taken from a man aged 25-45 years with type 1 diabetes. The rearrangement joins TRBV15 to TRBJ2-2; D is perhaps TRBD1 (6 bases). The sample comprised naive CD4+ T cells from blood. CDR3: CATSSETGNTGELFF. The DNA for the CDR3 is TGTGCCACCAGCAGCGAGACAGGGAACACCGGGGAGCTGTTTTTT.